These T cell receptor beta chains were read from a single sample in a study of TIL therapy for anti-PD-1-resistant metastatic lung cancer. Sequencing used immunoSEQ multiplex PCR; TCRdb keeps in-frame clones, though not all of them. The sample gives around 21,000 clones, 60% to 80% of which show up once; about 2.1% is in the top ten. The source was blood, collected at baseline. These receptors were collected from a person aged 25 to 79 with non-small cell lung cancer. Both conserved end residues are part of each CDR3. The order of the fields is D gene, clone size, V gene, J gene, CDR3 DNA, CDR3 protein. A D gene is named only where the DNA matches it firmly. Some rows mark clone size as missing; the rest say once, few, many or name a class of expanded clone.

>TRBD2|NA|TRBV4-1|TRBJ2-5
TGCGCCAGCAGCCGCGGGACTAGCGTTAACCAAGAGACCCAGTACTTC
CASSRGTSVNQETQYF
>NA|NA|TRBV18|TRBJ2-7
TGTGCCAGCTCAGAGCGGACCTACGAGCAGTACTTC
CASSERTYEQYF
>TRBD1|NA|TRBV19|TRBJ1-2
TGTGCCAGTAGTGCTAGAGGACAGGGCGGCTATGGCTACACCTTC
CASSARGQGGYGYTF
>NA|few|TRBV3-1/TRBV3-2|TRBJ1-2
TGTGCCAGCAGTCCCATGCGGACCGGGACCAGTAACTATGGCTACACCTTC
CASSPMRTGTSNYGYTF
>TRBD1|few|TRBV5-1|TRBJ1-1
TGCGCCAGCAGCTTGGGGAGACAGGGTAACACTGAAGCTTTCTTT
CASSLGRQGNTEAFF
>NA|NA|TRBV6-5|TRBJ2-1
TGTGCCAGCGGGTTTTCGATGGGCGATGAGCAGTTCTTC
CASGFSMGDEQFF
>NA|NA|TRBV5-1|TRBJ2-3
TGCGCCAGCAGCTTCCAGACAGGAACAGATACGCAGTATTTT
CASSFQTGTDTQYF
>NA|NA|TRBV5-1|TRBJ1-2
TGCGCCAGCAGCTTGGAACTGCGAGCCTATGGCTACACCTTC
CASSLELRAYGYTF
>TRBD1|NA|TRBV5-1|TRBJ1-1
TGCGCCAGCACGCAGGGGGTTTGGAACACTGAAGCTTTCTTT
CASTQGVWNTEAFF
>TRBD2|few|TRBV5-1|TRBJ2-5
TGCGCCAGCAGCTTACTAGCGGGAGAAGCCGGCGGAGAGACCCAGTACTTC
CASSLLAGEAGGETQYF
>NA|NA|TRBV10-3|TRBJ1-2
TGTGCCATCAGTGAGTCGATCGGGGATAGTGATGGCTACACCTTC
CAISESIGDSDGYTF
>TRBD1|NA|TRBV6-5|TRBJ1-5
TGTGCCAGCGGACTTGGGGTCACAGGGGATCAGCCCCAGCATTTT
CASGLGVTGDQPQHF
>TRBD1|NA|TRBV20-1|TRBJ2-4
TGCAGTGCTAGTAGGACAGGGGTTGCCAAAAACATTCAGTACTTC
CSASRTGVAKNIQYF
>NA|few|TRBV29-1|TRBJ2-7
TGCAGCGTTGAAACCGACAGCCCGACTCACTACGAGCAGTACTTC
CSVETDSPTHYEQYF
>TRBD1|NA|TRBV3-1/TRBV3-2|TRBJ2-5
TGTGCCAGCAGCCGACAGGGGGAAGAGACCCAGTACTTC
CASSRQGEETQYF
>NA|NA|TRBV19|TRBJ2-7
TGTGCCAGTAGTATAGAGAGTTTCTACGAGCAGTACTTC
CASSIESFYEQYF
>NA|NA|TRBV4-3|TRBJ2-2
TGCGCCAGCAGCCAAGATAATTGGGCCACCGGGGAGCTGTTTTTT
CASSQDNWATGELFF
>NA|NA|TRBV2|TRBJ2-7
TGTGCCAGCAGTCCAATCTACGAGCAGTACTTC
CASSPIYEQYF
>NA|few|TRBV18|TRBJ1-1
TGTGCCAGCTCACCTCCTGGGAACACTGAAGCTTTCTTT
CASSPPGNTEAFF
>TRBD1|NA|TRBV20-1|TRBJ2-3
TGCAGTGCTAGTGTAGGACAGGGAGATTCAGATACGCAGTATTTT
CSASVGQGDSDTQYF
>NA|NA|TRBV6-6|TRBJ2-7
TGTGCCAGCAGTTACGGACGAGGGGGTGCCTACGAGCAGTACTTC
CASSYGRGGAYEQYF
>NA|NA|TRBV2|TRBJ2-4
TGTGCCAGCAGTGAAGGGGACTCTCTGGCCAAAAACATTCAGTACTTC
CASSEGDSLAKNIQYF
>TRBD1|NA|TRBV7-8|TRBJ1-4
TGTGCCAGCAGCGTTACCCGGGGACAGGGTCATGAAAAACTGTTTTTT
CASSVTRGQGHEKLFF
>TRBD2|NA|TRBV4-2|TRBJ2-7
TGTGCCAGCAGCCAAGGCGCGGGGGGAAAGACACGTAGCTCCTACGAGCAGTACTTC
CASSQGAGGKTRSSYEQYF
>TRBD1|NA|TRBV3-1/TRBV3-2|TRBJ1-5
TGTGCCAGCAGCCAAGCGACAGGGGTGTTTCAGCCCCAGCATTTT
CASSQATGVFQPQHF
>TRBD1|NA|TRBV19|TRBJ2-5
TGTGCCAGTAGTATAGGGGGACAGCAAGAGACCCAGTACTTC
CASSIGGQQETQYF
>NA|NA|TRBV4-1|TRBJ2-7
TGCGCCAGCAGCCAGATCACAGGGATCTCCGAGCAGTACTTC
CASSQITGISEQYF
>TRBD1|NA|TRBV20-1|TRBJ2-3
TGCAGTGCTAGTAGCTGGGGACAGGGCGCAGATACGCAGTATTTT
CSASSWGQGADTQYF
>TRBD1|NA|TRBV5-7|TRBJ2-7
TGTGCCAGCAGCTCGGCCGGGACAGGGCTTCACGAGCAGTACTTC
CASSSAGTGLHEQYF
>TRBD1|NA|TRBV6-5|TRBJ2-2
TGTGCCAGCAGTTACTTAAGTCAGGGGGCGACCGGGGAGCTGTTTTTT
CASSYLSQGATGELFF
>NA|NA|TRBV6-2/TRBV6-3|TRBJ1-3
TGTGCCAGCAGTTACACCGGAAACACCATATATTTT
CASSYTGNTIYF
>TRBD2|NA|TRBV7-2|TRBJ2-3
TGTGCCAGCAGCTTAGGTCTAGCGGGGCGTACGCAGTATTTT
CASSLGLAGRTQYF
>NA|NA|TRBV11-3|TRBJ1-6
TGTGCCAGCAGCGTCAGATCCGATAATTCACCCCTCCACTTT
CASSVRSDNSPLHF
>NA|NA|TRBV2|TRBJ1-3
TGTGCCAGCAGTGAAGGCGGCCGCGGAAACACCATATATTTT
CASSEGGRGNTIYF
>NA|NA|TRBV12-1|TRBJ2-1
TGTGCCAGCAGCCTTACTTTAGCGGGAGGGCCAAGGAATGAGCAGTTCTTC
CASSLTLAGGPRNEQFF
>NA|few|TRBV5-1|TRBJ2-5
TGCGCCAGCAGCACCGGGCCTCAAGAGACCCAGTACTTC
CASSTGPQETQYF
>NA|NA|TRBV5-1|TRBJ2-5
TGCGCCAGCGCGTCACAGGGGGGGGAGACCCAGTACTTC
CASASQGGETQYF
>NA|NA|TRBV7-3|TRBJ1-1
TGTGCCAGCAGCTCTCAACTGAACACTGAAGCTTTCTTT
CASSSQLNTEAFF
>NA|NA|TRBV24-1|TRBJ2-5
TGTGCCACCAGAGAGACCTCTGGGTTTACCCAAGAGACCCAGTACTTC
CATRETSGFTQETQYF
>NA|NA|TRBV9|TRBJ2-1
TGTGCCAGCAGCCCTTCCGGGGTTGAGCAGTTCTTC
CASSPSGVEQFF
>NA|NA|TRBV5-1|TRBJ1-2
TGCGCCAGCAGCTTGGAGACACCTAACTATGGCTACACCTTC
CASSLETPNYGYTF
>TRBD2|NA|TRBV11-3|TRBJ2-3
TGTGCCAGCAGCCAAGGGGTAGCGGGAGCAGATACGCAGTATTTT
CASSQGVAGADTQYF
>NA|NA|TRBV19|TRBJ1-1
TGTGCCAGTAGTACTAAGGGACAGAACACTGAAGCTTTCTTT
CASSTKGQNTEAFF
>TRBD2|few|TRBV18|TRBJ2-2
TGTGCCAGCTCACCGACTAGCGGCCAAAACACCGGGGAGCTGTTTTTT
CASSPTSGQNTGELFF